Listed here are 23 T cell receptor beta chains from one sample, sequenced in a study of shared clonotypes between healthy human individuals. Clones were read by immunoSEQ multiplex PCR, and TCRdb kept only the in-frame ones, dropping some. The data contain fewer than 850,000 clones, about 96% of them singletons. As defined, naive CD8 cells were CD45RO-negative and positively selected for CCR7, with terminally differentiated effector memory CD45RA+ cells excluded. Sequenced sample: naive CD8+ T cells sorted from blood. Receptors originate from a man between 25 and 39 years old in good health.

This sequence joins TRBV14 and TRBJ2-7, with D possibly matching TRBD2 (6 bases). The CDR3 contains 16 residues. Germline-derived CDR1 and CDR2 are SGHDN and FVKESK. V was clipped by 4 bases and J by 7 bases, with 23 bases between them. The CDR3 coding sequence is TGTGCCAGCAGCCCACCGGGGGACGGGAGCTACGCAGAGCAGTACTTC. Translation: CASSPPGDGSYAEQYF.

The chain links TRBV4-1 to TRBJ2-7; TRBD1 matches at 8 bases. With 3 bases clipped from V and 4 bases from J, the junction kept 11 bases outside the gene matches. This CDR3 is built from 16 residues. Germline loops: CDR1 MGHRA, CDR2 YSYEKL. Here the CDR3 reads CASSHDPDRAVYEQYF. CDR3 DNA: TGCGCCAGCAGCCATGACCCGGACAGGGCTGTGTACGAGCAGTACTTC.

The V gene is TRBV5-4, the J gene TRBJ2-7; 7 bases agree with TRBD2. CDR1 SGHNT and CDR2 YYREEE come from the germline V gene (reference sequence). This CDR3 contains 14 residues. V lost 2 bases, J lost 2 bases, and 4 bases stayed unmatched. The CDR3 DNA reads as TGTGCCAGCAGCTTTGACGGGGGGACCTACGAGCAGTACTTC. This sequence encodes CASSFDGGTYEQYF. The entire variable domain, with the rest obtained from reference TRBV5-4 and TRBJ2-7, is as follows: ETGVTQSPTHLIKTRGQQVTLRCSSQSGHNTVSWYQQALGQGPQFIFQYYREEENGRGNFPPRFSGLQFPNYSSELNVNALELDDSALYLCASSFDGGTYEQYFGPGTRLTVT.

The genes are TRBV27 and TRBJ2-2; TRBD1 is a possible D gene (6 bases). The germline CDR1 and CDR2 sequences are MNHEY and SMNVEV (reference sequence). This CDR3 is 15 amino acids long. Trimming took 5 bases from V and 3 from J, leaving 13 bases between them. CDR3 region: CASSTGQTYTGELFF. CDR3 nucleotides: TGTGCCAGCAGTACCGGACAGACTTACACCGGGGAGCTGTTTTTT.

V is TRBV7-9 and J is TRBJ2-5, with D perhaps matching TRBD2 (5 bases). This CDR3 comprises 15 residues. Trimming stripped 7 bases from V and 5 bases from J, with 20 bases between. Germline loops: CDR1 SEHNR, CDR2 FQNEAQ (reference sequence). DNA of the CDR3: TGTGCCAGCACTCCCCGAGGAGGTAACTGGGAGACCCAGTACTTC. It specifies CASTPRGGNWETQYF.

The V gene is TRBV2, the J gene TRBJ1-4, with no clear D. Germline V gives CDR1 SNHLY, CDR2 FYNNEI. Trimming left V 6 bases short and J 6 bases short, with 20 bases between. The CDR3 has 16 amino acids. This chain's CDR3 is CASSRIDAGFHEKLFF. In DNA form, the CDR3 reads TGTGCCAGCAGCAGAATAGACGCCGGGTTTCATGAAAAACTGTTTTTT. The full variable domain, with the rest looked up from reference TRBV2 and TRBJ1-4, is EPEVTQTPSHQVTQMGQEVILRCVPISNHLYFYWYRQILGQKVEFLVSFYNNEISEKSEIFDDQFSVERPDGSNFTLKIRSTKLEDSAMYFCASSRIDAGFHEKLFFGSGTQLSVL.

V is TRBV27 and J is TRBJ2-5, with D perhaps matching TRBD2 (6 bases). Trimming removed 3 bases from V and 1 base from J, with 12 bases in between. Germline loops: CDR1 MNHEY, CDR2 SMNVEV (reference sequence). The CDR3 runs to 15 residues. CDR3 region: CASSFGAGRQETQYF. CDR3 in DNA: TGTGCCAGCAGTTTTGGTGCGGGACGCCAAGAGACCCAGTACTTC.

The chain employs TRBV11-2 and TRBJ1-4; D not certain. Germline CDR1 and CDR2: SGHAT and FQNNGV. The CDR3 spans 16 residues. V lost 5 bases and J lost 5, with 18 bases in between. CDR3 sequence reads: CASSPSPETDNEKLFF. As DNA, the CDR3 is TGTGCCAGCAGCCCAAGCCCCGAGACGGACAATGAAAAACTGTTTTTT.

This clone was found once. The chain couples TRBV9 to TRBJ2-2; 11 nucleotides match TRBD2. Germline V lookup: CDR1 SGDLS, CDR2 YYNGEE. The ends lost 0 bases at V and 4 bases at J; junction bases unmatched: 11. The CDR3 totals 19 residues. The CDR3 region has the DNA TGTGCCAGCAGCGTAGCCCCCGCGACTAGCGGGACCCCCACCGGGGAGCTGTTTTTT. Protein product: CASSVAPATSGTPTGELFF.

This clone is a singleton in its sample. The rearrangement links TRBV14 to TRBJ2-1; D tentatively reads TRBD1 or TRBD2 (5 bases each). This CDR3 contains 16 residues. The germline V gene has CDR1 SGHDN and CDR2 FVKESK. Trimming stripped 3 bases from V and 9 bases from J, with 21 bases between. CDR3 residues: CASSQGTGVIRGEQFF. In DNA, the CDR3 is TGTGCCAGCAGCCAGGGGACCGGCGTTATAAGGGGTGAGCAGTTCTTC.

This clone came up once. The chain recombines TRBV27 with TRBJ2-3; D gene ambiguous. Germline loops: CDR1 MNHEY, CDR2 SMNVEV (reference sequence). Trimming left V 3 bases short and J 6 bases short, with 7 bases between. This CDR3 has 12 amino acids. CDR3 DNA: TGTGCCAGCAGTTTTAATGGGGATACGCAGTATTTT. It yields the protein CASSFNGDTQYF.

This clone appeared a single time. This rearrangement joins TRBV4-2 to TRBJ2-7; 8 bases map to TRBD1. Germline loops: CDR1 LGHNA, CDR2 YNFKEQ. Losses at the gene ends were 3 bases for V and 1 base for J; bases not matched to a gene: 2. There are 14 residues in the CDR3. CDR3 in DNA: TGTGCCAGCAGCCAGACAGGGGAGTCCTACGAGCAGTACTTC. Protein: CASSQTGESYEQYF.

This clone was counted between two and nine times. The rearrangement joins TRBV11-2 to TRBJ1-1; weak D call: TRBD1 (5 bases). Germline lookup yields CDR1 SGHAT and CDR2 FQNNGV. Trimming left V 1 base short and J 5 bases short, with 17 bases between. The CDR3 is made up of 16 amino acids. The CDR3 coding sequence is TGTGCCAGCAGCTTAGGGCGTGTGGGGGATCGAACTGAAGCTTTCTTT. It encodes CASSLGRVGDRTEAFF.

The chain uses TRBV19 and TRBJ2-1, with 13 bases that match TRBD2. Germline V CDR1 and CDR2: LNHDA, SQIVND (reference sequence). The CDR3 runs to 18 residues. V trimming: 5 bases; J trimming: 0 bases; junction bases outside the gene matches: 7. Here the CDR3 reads CASSLGTSGNGSYNEQFF. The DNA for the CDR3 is TGTGCCAGTAGTCTCGGGACTAGCGGGAATGGCTCCTACAATGAGCAGTTCTTC.

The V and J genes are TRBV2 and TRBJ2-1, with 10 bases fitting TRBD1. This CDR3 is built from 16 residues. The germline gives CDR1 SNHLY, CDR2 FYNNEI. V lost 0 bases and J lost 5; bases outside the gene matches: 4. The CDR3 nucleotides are TGTGCCAGCAGTGAAGCCCCCGGGACAGGGGACAATGAGCAGTTCTTC. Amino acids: CASSEAPGTGDNEQFF.

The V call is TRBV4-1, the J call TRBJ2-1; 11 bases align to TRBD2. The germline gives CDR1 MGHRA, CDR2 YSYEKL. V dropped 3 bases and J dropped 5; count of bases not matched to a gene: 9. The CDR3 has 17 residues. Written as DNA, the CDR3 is TGCGCCAGCAGCCAGAGGAGTAGCGGGAGGGTTGACAATGAGCAGTTCTTC. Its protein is CASSQRSSGRVDNEQFF.

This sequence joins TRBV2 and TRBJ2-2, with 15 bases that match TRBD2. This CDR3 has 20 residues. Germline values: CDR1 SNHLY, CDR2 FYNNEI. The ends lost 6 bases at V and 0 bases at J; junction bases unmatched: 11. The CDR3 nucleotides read TGTGCCAGCAGAACAAAACCGGGACTAGCGGGAGGAACGAACACCGGGGAGCTGTTTTTT. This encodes CASRTKPGLAGGTNTGELFF.

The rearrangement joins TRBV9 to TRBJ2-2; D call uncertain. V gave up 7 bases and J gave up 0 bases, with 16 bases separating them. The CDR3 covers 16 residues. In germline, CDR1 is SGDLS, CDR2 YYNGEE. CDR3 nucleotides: TGTGCCAGCTCCCCCGCGGCACCCGCGAACACCGGGGAGCTGTTTTTT. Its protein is CASSPAAPANTGELFF.

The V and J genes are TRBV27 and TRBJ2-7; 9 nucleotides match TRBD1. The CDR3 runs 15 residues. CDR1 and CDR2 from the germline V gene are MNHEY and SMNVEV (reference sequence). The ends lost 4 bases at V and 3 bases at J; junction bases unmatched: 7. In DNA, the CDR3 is TGTGCCAGCAGTTCCCTGGGGACAGGGTACTACGAGCAGTACTTC. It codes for CASSSLGTGYYEQYF.

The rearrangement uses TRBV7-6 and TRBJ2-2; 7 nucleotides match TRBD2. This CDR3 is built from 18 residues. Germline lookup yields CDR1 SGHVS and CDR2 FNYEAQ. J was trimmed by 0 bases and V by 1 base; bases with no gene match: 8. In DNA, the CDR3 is TGTGCCAGCAGCTTAGGGCCCGGAGCGGGGTCGAACACCGGGGAGCTGTTTTTT. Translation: CASSLGPGAGSNTGELFF. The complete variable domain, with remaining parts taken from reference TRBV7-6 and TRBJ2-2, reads GAGVSQSPRYKVTKRGQDVALRCDPISGHVSLYWYRQALGQGPEFLTYFNYEAQQDKSGLPNDRFSAERPEGSISTLTIQRTEQRDSAMYRCASSLGPGAGSNTGELFFGEGSRLTVL.

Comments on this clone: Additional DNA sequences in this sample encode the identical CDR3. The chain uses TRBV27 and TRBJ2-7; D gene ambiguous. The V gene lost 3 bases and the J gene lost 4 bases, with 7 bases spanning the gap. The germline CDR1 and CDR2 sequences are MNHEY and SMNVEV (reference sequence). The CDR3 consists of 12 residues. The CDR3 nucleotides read TGTGCCAGCAGTTTGGACGGTTACGAGCAGTACTTC. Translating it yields CASSLDGYEQYF.

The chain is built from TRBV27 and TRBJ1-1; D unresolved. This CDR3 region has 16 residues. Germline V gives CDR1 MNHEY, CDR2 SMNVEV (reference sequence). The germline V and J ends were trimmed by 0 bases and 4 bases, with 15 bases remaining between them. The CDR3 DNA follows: TGTGCCAGCAGTTTATCGCCCCAAGGAGGTATCACTGAAGCTTTCTTT. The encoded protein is CASSLSPQGGITEAFF.

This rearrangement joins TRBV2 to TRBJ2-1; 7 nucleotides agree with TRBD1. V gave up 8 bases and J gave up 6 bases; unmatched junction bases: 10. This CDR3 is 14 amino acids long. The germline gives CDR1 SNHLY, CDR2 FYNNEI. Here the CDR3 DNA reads TGTGCCAGCCCCCCGGGACAGCCCGCCAATGAGCAGTTCTTC. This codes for CASPPGQPANEQFF.